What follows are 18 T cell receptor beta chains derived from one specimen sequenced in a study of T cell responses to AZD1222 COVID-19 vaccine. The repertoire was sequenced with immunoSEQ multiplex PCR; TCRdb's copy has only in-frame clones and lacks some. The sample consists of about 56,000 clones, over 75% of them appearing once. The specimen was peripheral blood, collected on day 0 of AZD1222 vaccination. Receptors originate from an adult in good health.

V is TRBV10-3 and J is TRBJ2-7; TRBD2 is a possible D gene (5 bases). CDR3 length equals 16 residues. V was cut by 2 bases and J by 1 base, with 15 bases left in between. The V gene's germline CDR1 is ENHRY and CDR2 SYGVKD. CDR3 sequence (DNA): TGTGCCATCAGTGAGGCCGGGATCCTAACGTCCTACGAGCAGTACTTC. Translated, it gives CAISEAGILTSYEQYF.

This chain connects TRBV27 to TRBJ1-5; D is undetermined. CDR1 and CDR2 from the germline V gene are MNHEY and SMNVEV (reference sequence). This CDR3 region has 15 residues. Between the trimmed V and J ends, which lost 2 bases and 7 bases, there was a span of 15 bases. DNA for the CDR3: TGTGCCAGCAGTTTAAAGTGGTCAGCGGAACAGCCCCAGCATTTT. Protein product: CASSLKWSAEQPQHF.

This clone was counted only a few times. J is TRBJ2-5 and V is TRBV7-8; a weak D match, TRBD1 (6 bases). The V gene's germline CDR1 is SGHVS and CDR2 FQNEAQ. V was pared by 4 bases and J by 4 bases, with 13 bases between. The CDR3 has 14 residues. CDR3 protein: CASSSTGRAETQYF. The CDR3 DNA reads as TGTGCCAGCAGCTCGACAGGAAGGGCAGAGACCCAGTACTTC.

The CDR3 DNA reads as TGTGCCAGCAGCCAAGTGAGAGGGTCGGAGACCCAGTACTTC. It translates to CASSQVRGSETQYF. The chain employs TRBV4-2 and TRBJ2-5, with D tentatively TRBD2 (5 bases). Trimming left V 1 base short and J 5 bases short, with 11 bases between. CDR1 LGHNA and CDR2 YNFKEQ come from the germline V gene. The CDR3 consists of 14 residues.

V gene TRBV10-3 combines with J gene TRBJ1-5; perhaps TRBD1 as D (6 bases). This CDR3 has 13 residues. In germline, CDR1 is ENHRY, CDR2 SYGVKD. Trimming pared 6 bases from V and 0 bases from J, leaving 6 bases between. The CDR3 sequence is CAIRQGSNQPQHF. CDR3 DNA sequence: TGTGCCATCAGACAGGGTAGCAATCAGCCCCAGCATTTT.

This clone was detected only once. The CDR3 region has the DNA TGTGCCAGCAGCCAGCCAACACAGGGACACTATGGCTACACCTTC. It translates to CASSQPTQGHYGYTF. The chain uses TRBV7-8 and TRBJ1-2; maybe TRBD1 (6 bases). Germline CDR1 is SGHVS and CDR2 is FQNEAQ. The CDR3 sequence is 15 residues long. With 5 bases removed from V and 3 bases from J, the gap between germline ends came to 16 bases. Looking up the rest from reference TRBV7-8 and TRBJ1-2 gives the full variable domain: GAGVSQSPRYKVAKRGQDVALRCDPISGHVSLFWYQQALGQGPEFLTYFQNEAQLDKSGLPSDRFFAERPEGSVSTLKIQRTQQEDSAVYLCASSQPTQGHYGYTFGSGTRLTVV.

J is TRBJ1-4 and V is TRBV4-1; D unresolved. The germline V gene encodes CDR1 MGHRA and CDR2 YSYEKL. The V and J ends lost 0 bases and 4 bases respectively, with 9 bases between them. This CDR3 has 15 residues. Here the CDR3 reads CASSQEAGYNEKLFF. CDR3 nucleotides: TGCGCCAGCAGCCAAGAGGCCGGGTATAATGAAAAACTGTTTTTT.

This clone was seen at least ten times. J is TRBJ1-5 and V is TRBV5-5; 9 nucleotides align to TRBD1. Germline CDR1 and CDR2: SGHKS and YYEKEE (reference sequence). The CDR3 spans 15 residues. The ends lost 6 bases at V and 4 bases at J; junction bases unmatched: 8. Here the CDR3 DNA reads TGTGCCAGCACCTCTGGGGGACAGGGAAATCAGCCCCAGCATTTT. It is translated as CASTSGGQGNQPQHF.

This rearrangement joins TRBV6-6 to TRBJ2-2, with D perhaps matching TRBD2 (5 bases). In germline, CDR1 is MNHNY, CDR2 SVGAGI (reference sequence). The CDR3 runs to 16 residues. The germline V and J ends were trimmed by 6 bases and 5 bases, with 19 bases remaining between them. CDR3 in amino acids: CASSTSLLVGTGELFF. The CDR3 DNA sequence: TGTGCCAGCAGCACCTCCTTACTAGTTGGGACCGGGGAGCTGTTTTTT.

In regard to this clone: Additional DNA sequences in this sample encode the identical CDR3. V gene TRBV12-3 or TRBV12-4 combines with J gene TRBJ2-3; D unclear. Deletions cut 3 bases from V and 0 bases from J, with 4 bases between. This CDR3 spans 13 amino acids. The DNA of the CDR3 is TGTGCCAGCAGTTTCTATAGCACAGATACGCAGTATTTT. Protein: CASSFYSTDTQYF.

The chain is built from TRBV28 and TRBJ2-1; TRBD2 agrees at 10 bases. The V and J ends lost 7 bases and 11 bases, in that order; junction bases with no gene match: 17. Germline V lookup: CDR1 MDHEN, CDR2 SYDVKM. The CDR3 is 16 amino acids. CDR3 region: CASTPSDLAGGNKQFF. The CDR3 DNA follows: TGTGCCAGCACGCCCTCCGACTTAGCGGGGGGAAACAAGCAGTTCTTC. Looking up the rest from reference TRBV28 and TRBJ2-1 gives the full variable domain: DVKVTQSSRYLVKRTGEKVFLECVQDMDHENMFWYRQDPGLGLRLIYFSYDVKMKEKGDIPEGYSVSREKKERFSLILESASTNQTSMYLCASTPSDLAGGNKQFFGPGTRLTVL.

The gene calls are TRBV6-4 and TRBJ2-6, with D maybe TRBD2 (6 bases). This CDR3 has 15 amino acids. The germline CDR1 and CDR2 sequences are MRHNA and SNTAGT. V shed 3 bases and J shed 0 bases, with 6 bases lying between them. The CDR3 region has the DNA TGTGCCAGCAGTGAGGGAGGCTCTGGGGCCAACGTCCTGACTTTC. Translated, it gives CASSEGGSGANVLTF.

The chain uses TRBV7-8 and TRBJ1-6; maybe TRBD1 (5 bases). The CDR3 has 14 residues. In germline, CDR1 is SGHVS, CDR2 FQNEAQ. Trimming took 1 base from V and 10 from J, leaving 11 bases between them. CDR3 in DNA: TGTGCCAGCAGCTTAGTAAGGGGAGGCTCACCCCTCCACTTT. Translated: CASSLVRGGSPLHF.

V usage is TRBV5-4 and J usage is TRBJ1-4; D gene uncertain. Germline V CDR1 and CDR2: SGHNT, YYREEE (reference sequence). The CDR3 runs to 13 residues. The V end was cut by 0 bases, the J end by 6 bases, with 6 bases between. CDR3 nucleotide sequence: TGTGCCAGCAGCTTGGGGGGTCATGAAAAACTGTTTTTT. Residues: CASSLGGHEKLFF.

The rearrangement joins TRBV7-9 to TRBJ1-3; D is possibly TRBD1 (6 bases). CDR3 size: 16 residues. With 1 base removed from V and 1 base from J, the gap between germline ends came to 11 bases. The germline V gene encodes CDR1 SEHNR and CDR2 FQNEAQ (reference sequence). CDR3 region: CASSLDDTGSGNTIYF. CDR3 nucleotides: TGTGCCAGCAGCTTAGATGACACAGGGTCTGGAAACACCATATATTTT. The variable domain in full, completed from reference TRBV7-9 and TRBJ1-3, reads DTGVSQNPRHKITKRGQNVTFRCDPISEHNRLYWYRQTLGQGPEFLTYFQNEAQLEKSRLLSDRFSAERPKGSFSTLEIQRTEQGDSAMYLCASSLDDTGSGNTIYFGEGSWLTVV.

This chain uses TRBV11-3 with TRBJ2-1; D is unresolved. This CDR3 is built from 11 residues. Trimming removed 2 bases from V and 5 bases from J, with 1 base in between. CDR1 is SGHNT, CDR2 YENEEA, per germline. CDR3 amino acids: CASSLNNEQFF. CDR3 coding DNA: TGTGCCAGCAGCTTAAACAATGAGCAGTTCTTC. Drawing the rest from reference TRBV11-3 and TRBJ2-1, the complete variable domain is EAGVVQSPRYKIIEKKQPVAFWCNPISGHNTLYWYLQNLGQGPELLIRYENEEAVDDSQLPKDRFSAERLKGVDSTLKIQPAELGDSAVYLCASSLNNEQFFGPGTRLTVL.

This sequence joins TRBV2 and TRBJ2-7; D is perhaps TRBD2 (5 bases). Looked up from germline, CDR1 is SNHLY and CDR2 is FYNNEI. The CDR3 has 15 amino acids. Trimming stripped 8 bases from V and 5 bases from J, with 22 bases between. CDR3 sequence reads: CASQKRTRITNEQYF. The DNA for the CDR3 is TGTGCCAGCCAGAAGAGGACTCGGATTACGAACGAGCAGTACTTC.

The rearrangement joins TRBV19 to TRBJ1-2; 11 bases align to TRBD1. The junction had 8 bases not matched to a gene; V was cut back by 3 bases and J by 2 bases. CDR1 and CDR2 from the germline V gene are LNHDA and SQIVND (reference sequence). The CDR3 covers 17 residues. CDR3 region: CASSIGQGALTNYGYTF. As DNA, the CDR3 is TGTGCCAGTAGTATCGGACAGGGGGCCTTAACAAACTATGGCTACACCTTC.